This T cell receptor (beta chain) was captured in a study of T cell changes during pregnancy in multiple sclerosis (dated by TCRdb to between 2017 and 2020). About the study as a whole: Changes in the T cell repertoire over the course of pregnancy were examined in this study in women with multiple sclerosis.

Worth noting for this clone: There is no known antigen for this receptor. Base-call qualities are not available, and no considerably larger clone is one nucleotide away.

Libraries were made using the immunoSEQ multiplex PCR assay. TCRdb carries this immuneACCESS record with in-frame sequences only. Its versions omit some clonotypes, under half of them owing to an unresolved V gene in the studies checked, with the rest unexplained. The sample profile shows around 56,000 clones; 90% of them were found once. The leading ten clones occupy 2% to 2.5% of the sample. This receptor was obtained from a female donor in good health, enrolled as a control in a pregnancy study. The material sequenced was peripheral blood, taken in the first trimester of pregnancy.

The CDR3 protein: CASSRTLDNEQFF. The bases are TGTGCCAGCAGCCGGACTTTAGACAATGAGCAGTTCTTC. This chain joins TRBV11-3 to TRBJ2-1, and possibly TRBD2, on 5 matching bases. The CDR3 numbers 13 residues from cysteine through phenylalanine. The kept DNA is CDR3 alone, 39 bases in frame from the first base. Via the germline V gene, CDR1 is SGHNT and CDR2 YENEEA. A distance of 10 bases separates the germline ends of V and J, which lose 5 bases and 5 bases respectively. The reference TRBV11-3 and TRBJ2-1 proteins fill in what lies around the CDR3, so the full variable domain reads EAGVVQSPRYKIIEKKQPVAFWCNPISGHNTLYWYLQNLGQGPELLIRYENEEAVDDSQLPKDRFSAERLKGVDSTLKIQPAELGDSAVYLCASSRTLDNEQFFGPGTRLTVL.